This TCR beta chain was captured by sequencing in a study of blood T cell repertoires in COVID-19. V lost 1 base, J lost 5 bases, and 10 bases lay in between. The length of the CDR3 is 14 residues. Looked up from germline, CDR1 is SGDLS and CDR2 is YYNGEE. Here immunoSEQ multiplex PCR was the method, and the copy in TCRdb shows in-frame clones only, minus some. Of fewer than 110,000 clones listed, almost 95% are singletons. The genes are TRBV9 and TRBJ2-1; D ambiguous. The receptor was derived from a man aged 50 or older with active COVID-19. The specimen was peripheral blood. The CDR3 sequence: CASSVSRGNNEQFF. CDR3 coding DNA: TGTGCCAGCAGCGTAAGTCGCGGAAACAATGAGCAGTTCTTC.